The present TCR beta chain was sequenced within a study of blood T cell repertoires in COVID-19. Study in general: T cells, B-cell-depleted T cells, or PBMCs provided the cDNA or gDNA that served as material.

Only in-frame clones appear in the TCRdb table, and some are missing; sequencing was by immunoSEQ multiplex PCR. The data show about 34,000 clones, approximately 71% seen once. V dropped 7 bases and J dropped 8; count of bases not matched to a gene: 4. The CDR3 runs 12 residues. The TCR sequence derives from a human donor in a cohort sampled during active COVID-19. The chain joins TRBV12-3 or TRBV12-4 to TRBJ2-3; TRBD2 aligns across 9 bases. The sequenced sample consisted of peripheral blood. The CDR3 bases are TGTGCCAGCAATAGGCGGGGGGGTACGCAGTATTTT. Translation gives CASNRRGGTQYF.